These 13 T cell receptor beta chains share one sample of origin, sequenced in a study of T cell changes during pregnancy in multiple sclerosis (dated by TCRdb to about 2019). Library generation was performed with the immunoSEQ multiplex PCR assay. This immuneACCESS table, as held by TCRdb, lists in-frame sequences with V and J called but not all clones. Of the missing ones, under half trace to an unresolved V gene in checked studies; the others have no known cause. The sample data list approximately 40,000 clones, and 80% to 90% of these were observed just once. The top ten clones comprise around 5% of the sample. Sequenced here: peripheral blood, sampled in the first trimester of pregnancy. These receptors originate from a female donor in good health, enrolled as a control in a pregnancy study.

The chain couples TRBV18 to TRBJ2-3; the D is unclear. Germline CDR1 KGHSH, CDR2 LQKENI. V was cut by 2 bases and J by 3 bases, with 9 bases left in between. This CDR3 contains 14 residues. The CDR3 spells CASSPSPRTDTQYF. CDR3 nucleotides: TGTGCCAGCTCACCATCTCCTAGGACAGATACGCAGTATTTT.

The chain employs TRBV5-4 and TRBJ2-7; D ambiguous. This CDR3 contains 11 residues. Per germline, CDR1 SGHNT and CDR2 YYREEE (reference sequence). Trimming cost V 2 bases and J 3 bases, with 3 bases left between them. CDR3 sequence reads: CASSFNYEQYF. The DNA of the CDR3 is TGTGCCAGCAGCTTTAACTACGAGCAGTACTTC.

In DNA form, the CDR3 reads TGTGCCAGCAAACGACAGCCTCAAGAGACCCAGTACTTC. Amino acids: CASKRQPQETQYF. The chain carries TRBV6-5 and TRBJ2-5, with a possible D match to TRBD1 (5 bases). V was clipped by 7 bases and J by 2 bases, with 11 bases between them. This CDR3 contains 13 residues. Per the germline V gene, CDR1 is MNHEY and CDR2 is SVGAGI.

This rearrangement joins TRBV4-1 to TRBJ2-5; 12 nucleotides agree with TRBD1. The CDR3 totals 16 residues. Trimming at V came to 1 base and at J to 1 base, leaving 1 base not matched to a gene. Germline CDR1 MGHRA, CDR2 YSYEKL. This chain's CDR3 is CASSQGDRGPQETQYF. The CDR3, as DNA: TGCGCCAGCAGCCAAGGGGACAGGGGGCCCCAAGAGACCCAGTACTTC.

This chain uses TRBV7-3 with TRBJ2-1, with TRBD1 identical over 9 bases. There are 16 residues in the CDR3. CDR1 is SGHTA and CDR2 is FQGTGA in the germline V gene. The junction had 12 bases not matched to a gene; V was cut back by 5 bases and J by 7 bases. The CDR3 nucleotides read TGTGCCAGCAGCCGCTGGGATGGGACAGGGCGGAATGAGCAGTTCTTC. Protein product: CASSRWDGTGRNEQFF.

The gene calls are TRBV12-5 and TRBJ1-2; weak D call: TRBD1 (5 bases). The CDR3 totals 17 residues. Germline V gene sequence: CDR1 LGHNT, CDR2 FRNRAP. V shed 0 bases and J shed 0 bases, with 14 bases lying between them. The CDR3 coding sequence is TGTGCTAGTGGTTTGGTACTTAGGGGCGGTTCTAACTATGGCTACACCTTC. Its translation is CASGLVLRGGSNYGYTF. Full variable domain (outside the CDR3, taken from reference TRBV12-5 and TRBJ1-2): DARVTQTPRHKVTEMGQEVTMRCQPILGHNTVFWYRQTMMQGLELLAYFRNRAPLDDSGMPKDRFSAEMPDATLATLKIQPSEPRDSAVYFCASGLVLRGGSNYGYTFGSGTRLTVV.

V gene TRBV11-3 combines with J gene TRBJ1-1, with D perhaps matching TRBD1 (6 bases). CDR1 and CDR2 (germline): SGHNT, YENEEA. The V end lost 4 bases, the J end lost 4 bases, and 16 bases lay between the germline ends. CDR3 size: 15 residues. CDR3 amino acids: CASSSRGGAGTEAFF. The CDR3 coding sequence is TGTGCCAGCAGCTCCCGGGGGGGGGCCGGCACTGAAGCTTTCTTT.

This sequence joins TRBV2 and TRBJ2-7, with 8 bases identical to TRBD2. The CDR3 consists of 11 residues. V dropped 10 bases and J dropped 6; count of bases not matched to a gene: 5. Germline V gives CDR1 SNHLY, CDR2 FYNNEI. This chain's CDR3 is CATGGGFEQYF. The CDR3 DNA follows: TGTGCCACCGGGGGGGGCTTCGAGCAGTACTTC.

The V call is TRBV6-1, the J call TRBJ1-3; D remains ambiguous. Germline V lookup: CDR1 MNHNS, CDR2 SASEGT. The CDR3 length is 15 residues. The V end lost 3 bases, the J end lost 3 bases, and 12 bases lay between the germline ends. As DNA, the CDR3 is TGTGCCAGCAGTGACCTCATCGGTATTGGAAACACCATATATTTT. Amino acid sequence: CASSDLIGIGNTIYF.

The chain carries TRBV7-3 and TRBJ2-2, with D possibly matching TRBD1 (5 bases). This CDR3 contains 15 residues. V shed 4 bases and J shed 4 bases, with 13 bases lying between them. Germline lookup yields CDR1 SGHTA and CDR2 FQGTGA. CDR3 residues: CASSSSSGLTGELFF. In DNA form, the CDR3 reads TGTGCCAGCAGCTCCTCGTCAGGGCTCACCGGGGAGCTGTTTTTT.

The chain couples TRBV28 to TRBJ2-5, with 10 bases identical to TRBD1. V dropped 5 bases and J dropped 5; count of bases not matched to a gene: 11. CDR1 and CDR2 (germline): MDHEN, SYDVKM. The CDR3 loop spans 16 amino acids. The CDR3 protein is CASSTGTGVLQETQYF. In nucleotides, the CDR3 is TGTGCCAGCAGTACTGGGACAGGGGTGTTGCAGGAGACCCAGTACTTC.

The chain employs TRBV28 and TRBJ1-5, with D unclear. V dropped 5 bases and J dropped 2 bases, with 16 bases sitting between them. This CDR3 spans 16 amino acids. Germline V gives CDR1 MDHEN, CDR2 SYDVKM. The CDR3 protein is CASSLDSDVGNQPQHF. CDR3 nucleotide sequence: TGTGCCAGCAGTCTCGACTCCGACGTGGGCAATCAGCCCCAGCATTTT.

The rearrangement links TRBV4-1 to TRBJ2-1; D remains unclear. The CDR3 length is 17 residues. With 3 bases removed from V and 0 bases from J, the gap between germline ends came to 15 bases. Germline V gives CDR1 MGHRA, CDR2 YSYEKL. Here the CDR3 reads CASSHPRLVRSYNEQFF. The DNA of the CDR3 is TGCGCCAGCAGCCATCCCCGATTAGTGCGCTCCTACAATGAGCAGTTCTTC.